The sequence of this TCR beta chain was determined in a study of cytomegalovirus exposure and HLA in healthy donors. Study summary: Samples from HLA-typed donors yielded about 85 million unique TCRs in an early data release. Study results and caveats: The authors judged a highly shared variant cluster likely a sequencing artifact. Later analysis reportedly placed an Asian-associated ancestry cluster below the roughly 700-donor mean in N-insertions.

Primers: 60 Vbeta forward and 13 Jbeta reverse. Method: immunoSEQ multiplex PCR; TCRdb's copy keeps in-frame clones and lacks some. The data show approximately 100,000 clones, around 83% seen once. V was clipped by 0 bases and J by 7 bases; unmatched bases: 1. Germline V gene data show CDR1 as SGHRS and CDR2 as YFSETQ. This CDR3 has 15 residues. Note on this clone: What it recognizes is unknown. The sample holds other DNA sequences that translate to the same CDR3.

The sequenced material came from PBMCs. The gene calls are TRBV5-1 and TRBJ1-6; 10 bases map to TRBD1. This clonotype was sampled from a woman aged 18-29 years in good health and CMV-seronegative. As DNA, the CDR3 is TGCGCCAGCAGCTTGGAGGACAGGGGGAATTCACCCCTCCACTTT. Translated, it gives CASSLEDRGNSPLHF.